Detailed here is one T cell receptor beta chain. RNA was isolated and reverse transcribed to cDNA, the sequencing template. Sequencing used immunoSEQ multiplex PCR; TCRdb keeps in-frame clones, though not all of them. The sample shows over 150,000 clones, roughly 60% of them seen only once. Trimming took off 5 bases at V and 6 bases at J, with 10 bases between the two ends. This CDR3 comprises 12 residues. CDR1 and CDR2 (germline): GTSNPN, SVGIG (reference sequence). These data belong to a study of CD8+ T cells in alopecia areata. The chain combines TRBV30 with TRBJ1-4, with D perhaps matching TRBD1 (5 bases). The receptor was derived from a human donor with alopecia areata. Sample: CD4+ T cells sorted from blood, taken at week 0. The CDR3 protein is CAWSGLDEKLFF. CDR3 DNA: TGTGCCTGGTCAGGGCTCGATGAAAAACTGTTTTTT. The complete variable domain, with remaining parts taken from reference TRBV30 and TRBJ1-4, reads SQTIHQWPATLVQPVGSPLSLECTVEGTSNPNLYWYRQAAGRGLQLLFYSVGIGQISSEVPQNLSASRPQDRQFILSSKKLLLSDSGFYLCAWSGLDEKLFFGSGTQLSVL.